These 12 T cell receptor beta chains came from one sample sequenced in a study of post-analysis software for immune sequencing data. General study findings and limits: Controls had lower frequencies than patients of roughly five TRBV segments, which included TRBV5-6, TRBV5-1 and TRBV20-1.

Antigens of these TCRs are unknown. Libraries were made from TCR beta cDNA, and they carried unique molecular identifiers. TCRdb fed the PCR reads into MiXCR, producing one record per CDR3 protein. The sample has roughly 700,000 distinct CDR3 sequences; just under 30% are singletons. Sequenced input: blood. The receptor set was obtained from a girl under 18 with multiple sclerosis.

This rearrangement joins TRBV7-2 to TRBJ2-5; TRBD2 matches 7 bases. CDR1 is SGHTA and CDR2 is FQGNSA in the germline V gene. The CDR3 runs 14 residues. V trimming: 3 bases; J trimming: 11 bases; junction bases outside the gene matches: 12. Written as DNA, the CDR3 is TGTGCCAGCAGCTTTGAGGGAGGGCCCCATGAGCAGTACTTC. It specifies CASSFEGGPHEQYF.

Note on this clonotype: A read error may be the cause here, since a much bigger clone is one base away. V is TRBV10-2 and J is TRBJ2-7, with 11 bases matching TRBD2. In germline, CDR1 is WSHSY, CDR2 SAAADI. The CDR3 runs 13 residues. The CDR3 bases are TGCGCCACCACTAGCGGGAGAGAGTACGGGCAGTACTTC. It translates to CATTSGREYGQYF.

To note about this clonotype: The junction and the germline gene differ at one end; a read error may be behind it. The genes are TRBV4-1 and TRBJ2-3; D may be TRBD2 (5 bases). The CDR3 length is 14 residues. CDR1 MGHRA and CDR2 YSYEKL come from the germline V gene. The CDR3 is CASSHQDYTDTRYF. The CDR3 DNA is TGCGCCAGCAGCCATCAAGACTATACAGATACGCGGTATTTT.

This clonotype was counted only a few times. V usage is TRBV10-3 and J usage is TRBJ2-6, with D possibly matching TRBD2 (6 bases). Germline CDR1 ENHRY, CDR2 SYGVKD. Trimming took off 11 bases at V and 0 bases at J, with 17 bases between the two ends. This CDR3 contains 16 residues. Here the CDR3 reads CASTLGGSSGANVLTF. CDR3 in DNA: TGTGCCTCGACTCTCGGGGGAAGCTCTGGGGCCAACGTCCTGACTTTC.

The V call is TRBV3-1, the J call TRBJ2-1, with TRBD2 matching 10 bases. Looked up from germline, CDR1 is LGHDT and CDR2 is YNNKEL (reference sequence). V gave up 4 bases and J gave up 9 bases; unmatched junction bases: 15. The CDR3 totals 17 residues. The CDR3 is CASSPWGLAGDRGEQFF. CDR3 nucleotide sequence: TGTGCCAGCAGCCCGTGGGGGCTAGCGGGGGATCGGGGTGAGCAGTTCTTC.

Many counts were recorded for this clonotype. V usage is TRBV12-3 or TRBV12-4 and J usage is TRBJ2-3; maybe TRBD2 (6 bases). With 4 bases removed from V and 2 bases from J, the gap between germline ends came to 10 bases. This CDR3 spans 14 amino acids. The DNA of the CDR3 is TGTGCCAGCAGTTCCGGGACTCTCACAGATACGCAGTATTTT. It is translated as CASSSGTLTDTQYF.

The chain carries TRBV20-1 and TRBJ2-5, with D possibly matching TRBD2 (6 bases). Judging by the DNA end, TRBJ2-7 fits better; the J call may be wrong. The CDR3 is 13 amino acids. CDR1 is DFQATT and CDR2 is SNEGSKA in the germline V gene (reference sequence). CDR3 nucleotide sequence: TGCAGTGCCGGGGTGGAGGGTGGCTACGAGCAGTACTTC. Encoded protein: CSAGVEGGYEQYF.

This rearrangement joins TRBV29-1 to TRBJ2-2, with unresolved D. The germline V and J ends were trimmed by 6 bases and 11 bases, with 22 bases remaining between them. This CDR3 comprises 14 residues. In germline, CDR1 is SQVTM, CDR2 ANQGSEA. CDR3 amino acids: CSVPAAGMSGELFF. The CDR3 region has the DNA TGCAGCGTCCCTGCGGCCGGAATGAGTGGAGAGCTGTTTTTT.

This clonotype was counted only a few times. This rearrangement joins TRBV7-2 to TRBJ2-1, with D tentatively TRBD2 (7 bases). The CDR3 is made up of 15 amino acids. Trimming left V 1 base short and J 9 bases short, with 16 bases between. Germline lookup yields CDR1 SGHTA and CDR2 FQGNSA. The CDR3 sequence: CASSLGGGGPGEQFF. In DNA, the CDR3 is TGTGCCAGCAGCTTAGGGGGCGGGGGCCCAGGTGAGCAGTTCTTC.

The chain carries TRBV7-2 and TRBJ2-2; 9 positions match TRBD2. J gave up 2 bases and V 2 bases, and 6 bases lay outside the gene matches. CDR3 length equals 17 residues. Looked up from germline, CDR1 is SGHTA and CDR2 is FQGNSA. The CDR3 sequence is CASSLRREGLNTGELFF. CDR3 sequence (DNA): TGTGCCAGCAGCTTAAGGCGGGAGGGTTTAAACACCGGGGAGCTGTTTTTT.

This clonotype was seen more than once but under ten times. The chain couples TRBV20-1 to TRBJ1-2; weak D call: TRBD1 (5 bases). There are 17 residues in the CDR3. The germline CDR1 and CDR2 sequences are DFQATT and SNEGSKA (reference sequence). V was trimmed by 0 bases and J by 0 bases, leaving 17 bases between them. The chain's CDR3 is CSARDRQQALSNYGYTF. CDR3 bases: TGCAGTGCTAGAGATCGTCAACAGGCCCTTTCTAACTATGGCTACACCTTC.

Details on this clonotype: A junction end diverges from the germline sequence, so it may reflect a read error. The CDR3 reads CASSQAFAGWERLFF. The DNA for the CDR3 is TGCGCCAGCAGCCAAGCGTTCGCAGGGTGGGAAAGACTGTTTTTT. This chain uses TRBV4-3 with TRBJ1-4, with D perhaps TRBD1 (5 bases). Germline V gene lookup returns CDR1 LGHNA and CDR2 YSLEER. The length of the CDR3 is 15 residues.